This T cell receptor beta chain came from a study of OX40 agonist ivuxolimab in advanced cancers. The CDR3 runs 16 residues. The germline gives CDR1 MNHEY, CDR2 SVGAGI. The V gene end was trimmed by 1 base and the J gene end by 6 bases; junction bases not matched to a gene: 11. Data came from immunoSEQ multiplex PCR; TCRdb stores just in-frame clones and leaves some out. This sample has about 66,000 clones, with less than 95% found just once. The chain carries TRBV6-5 and TRBJ2-7, with TRBD2 identical over 8 bases. This specimen was CD4+ or CD8+ T cells sorted from blood, taken in a trial of the OX40 agonist ivuxolimab. The source of this sequence is an adult with an advanced solid tumor such as melanoma, head and neck, liver or kidney cancer. The chain's CDR3 is CASSYWTSPRVGEQYF. CDR3 nucleotides: TGTGCCAGCAGTTACTGGACTAGCCCTAGAGTGGGCGAGCAGTACTTC.